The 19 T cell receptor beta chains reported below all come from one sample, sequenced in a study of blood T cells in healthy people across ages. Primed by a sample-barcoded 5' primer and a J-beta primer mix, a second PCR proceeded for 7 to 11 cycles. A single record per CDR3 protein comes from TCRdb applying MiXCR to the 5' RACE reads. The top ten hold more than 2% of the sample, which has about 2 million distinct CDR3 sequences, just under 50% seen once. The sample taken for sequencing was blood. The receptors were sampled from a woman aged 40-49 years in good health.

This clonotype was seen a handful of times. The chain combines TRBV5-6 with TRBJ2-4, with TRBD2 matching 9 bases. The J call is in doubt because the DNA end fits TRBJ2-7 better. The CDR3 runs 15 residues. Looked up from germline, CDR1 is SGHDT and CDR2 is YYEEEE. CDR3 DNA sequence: TGTGCCAGCAGCTCGGGGGGTAGCGGGAGCTACGAGCAGTACTTC. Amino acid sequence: CASSSGGSGSYEQYF.

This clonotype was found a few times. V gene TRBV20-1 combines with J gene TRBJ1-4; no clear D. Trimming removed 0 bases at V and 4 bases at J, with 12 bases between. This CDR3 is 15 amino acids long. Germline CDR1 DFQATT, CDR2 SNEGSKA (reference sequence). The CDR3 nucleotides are TGCAGTGCTAGAGATAGCGGCAGCTTTAATGAAAAACTGTTTTTT. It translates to CSARDSGSFNEKLFF.

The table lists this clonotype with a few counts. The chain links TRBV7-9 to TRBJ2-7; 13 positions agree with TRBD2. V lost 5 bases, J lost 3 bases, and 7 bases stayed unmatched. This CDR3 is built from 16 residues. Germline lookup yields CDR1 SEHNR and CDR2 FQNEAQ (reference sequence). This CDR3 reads CASSGATSGGGYEQYF. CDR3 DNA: TGTGCCAGCAGCGGGGCCACTAGCGGGGGGGGCTACGAGCAGTACTTC.

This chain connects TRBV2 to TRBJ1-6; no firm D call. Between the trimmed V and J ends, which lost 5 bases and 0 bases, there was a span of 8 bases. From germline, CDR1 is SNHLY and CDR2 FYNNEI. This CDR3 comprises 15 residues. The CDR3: CASSRASSYNSPLHF. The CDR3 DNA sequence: TGTGCCAGCAGTAGGGCAAGCTCCTATAATTCACCCCTCCACTTT.

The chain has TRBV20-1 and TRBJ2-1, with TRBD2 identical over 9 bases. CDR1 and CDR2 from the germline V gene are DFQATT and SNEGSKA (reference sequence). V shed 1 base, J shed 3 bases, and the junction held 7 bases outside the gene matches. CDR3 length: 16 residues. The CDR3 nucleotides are TGCAGTGCTAGAGTCCCGCCTAGCGGGGACTACAATGAGCAGTTCTTC. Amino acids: CSARVPPSGDYNEQFF.

CDR3 loop: CASSLSSVRVFYNSPLHF. CDR3 sequence (DNA): TGTGCCAGCAGTTTATCGAGTGTCAGGGTGTTCTATAATTCACCCCTCCACTTT. The rearrangement uses TRBV27 and TRBJ1-6, with a weak D call TRBD1 (5 bases). The length of the CDR3 is 18 residues. Trimming shortened V by 0 bases and J by 3 bases, and 15 bases separated the two germline ends. Germline loops: CDR1 MNHEY, CDR2 SMNVEV (reference sequence).

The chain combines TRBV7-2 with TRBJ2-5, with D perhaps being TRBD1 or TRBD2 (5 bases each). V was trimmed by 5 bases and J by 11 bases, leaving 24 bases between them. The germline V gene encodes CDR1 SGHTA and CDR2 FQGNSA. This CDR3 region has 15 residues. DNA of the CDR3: TGTGCCAGCAGCGAGGTCGTAAGGGGAGCCAATGAGCAGTACTTC. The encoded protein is CASSEVVRGANEQYF.

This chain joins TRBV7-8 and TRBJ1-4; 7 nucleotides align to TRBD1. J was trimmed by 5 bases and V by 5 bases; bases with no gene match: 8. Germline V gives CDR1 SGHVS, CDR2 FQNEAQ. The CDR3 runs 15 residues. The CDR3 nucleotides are TGTGCCAGCAGCCCCCGGGGAGGGGGCAATGAAAAACTGTTTTTT. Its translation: CASSPRGGGNEKLFF.

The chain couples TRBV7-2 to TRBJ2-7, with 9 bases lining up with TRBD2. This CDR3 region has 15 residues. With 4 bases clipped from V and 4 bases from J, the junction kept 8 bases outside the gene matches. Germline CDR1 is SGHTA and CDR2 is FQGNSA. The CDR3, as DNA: TGTGCCAGCAGCTCCGGGGGTAGCGGGGGATACGAGCAGTACTTC. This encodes CASSSGGSGGYEQYF.

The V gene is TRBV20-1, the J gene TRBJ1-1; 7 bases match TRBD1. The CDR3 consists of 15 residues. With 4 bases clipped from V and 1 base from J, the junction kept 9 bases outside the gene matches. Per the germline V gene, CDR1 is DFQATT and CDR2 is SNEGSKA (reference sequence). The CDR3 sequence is CSANRQGASNTEAFF. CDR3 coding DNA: TGCAGTGCTAACCGACAGGGAGCGTCGAACACTGAAGCTTTCTTT.

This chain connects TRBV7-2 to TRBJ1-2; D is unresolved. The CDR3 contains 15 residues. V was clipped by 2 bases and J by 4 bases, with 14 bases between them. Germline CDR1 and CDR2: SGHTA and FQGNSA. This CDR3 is CASSLHRLYGYGYTF. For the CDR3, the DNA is TGTGCCAGCAGCTTACACCGACTGTATGGCTATGGCTACACCTTC.

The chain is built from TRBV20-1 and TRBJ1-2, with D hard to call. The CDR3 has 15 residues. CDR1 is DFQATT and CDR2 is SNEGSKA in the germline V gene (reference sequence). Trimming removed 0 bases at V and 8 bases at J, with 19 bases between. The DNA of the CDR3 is TGCAGTGCTAGAGATATTGGCAGGTTCTCATGGGGCTACACCTTC. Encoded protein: CSARDIGRFSWGYTF.

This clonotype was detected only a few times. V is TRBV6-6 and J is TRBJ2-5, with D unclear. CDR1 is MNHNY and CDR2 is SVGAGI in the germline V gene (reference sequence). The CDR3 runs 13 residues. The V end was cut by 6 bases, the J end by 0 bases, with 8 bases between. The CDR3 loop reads CASREAYQETQYF. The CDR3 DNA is TGTGCCAGCAGAGAGGCGTACCAAGAGACCCAGTACTTC.

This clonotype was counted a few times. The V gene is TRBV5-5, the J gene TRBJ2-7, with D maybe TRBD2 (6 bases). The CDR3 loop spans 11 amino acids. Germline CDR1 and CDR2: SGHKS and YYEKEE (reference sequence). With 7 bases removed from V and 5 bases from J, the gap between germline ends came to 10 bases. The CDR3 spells CASVEGHEQYF. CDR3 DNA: TGTGCCAGCGTGGAGGGCCACGAGCAGTACTTC.

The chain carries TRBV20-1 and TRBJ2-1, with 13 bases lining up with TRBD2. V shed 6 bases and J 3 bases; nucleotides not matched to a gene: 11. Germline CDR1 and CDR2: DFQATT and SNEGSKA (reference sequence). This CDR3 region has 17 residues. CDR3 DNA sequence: TGCAGTGCGGAAACCGGGACTAGCGGGGTCATCTACAATGAGCAGTTCTTC. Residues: CSAETGTSGVIYNEQFF.

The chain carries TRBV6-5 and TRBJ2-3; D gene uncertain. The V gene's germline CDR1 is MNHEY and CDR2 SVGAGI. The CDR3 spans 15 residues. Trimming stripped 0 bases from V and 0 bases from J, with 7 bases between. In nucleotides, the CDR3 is TGTGCCAGCAGTTACTCGAAGTTGAGCACAGATACGCAGTATTTT. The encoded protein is CASSYSKLSTDTQYF.

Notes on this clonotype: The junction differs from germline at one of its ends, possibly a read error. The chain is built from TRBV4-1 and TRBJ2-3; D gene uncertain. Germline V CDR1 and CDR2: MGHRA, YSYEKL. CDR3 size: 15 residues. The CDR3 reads CASSQDDLSTDTQYF. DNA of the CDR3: TGTGCCAGCAGCCAAGATGACTTGAGCACAGATACGCAGTATTTT.

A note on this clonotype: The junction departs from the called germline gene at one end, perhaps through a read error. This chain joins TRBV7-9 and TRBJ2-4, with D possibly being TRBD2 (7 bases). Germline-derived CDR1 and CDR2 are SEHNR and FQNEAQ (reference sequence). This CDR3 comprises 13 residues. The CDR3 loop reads CASSRGDKNSQYF. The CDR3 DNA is TGTGCCAGCAGCCGGGGGGACAAAAACAGTCAGTACTTC.

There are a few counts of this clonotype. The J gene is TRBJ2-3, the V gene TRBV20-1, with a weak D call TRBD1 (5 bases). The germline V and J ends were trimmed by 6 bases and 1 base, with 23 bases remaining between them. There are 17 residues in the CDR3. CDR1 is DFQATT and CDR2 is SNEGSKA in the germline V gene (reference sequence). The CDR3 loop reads CSAIPPMNQGGTDTQYF. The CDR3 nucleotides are TGCAGTGCCATCCCCCCAATGAATCAGGGTGGCACAGATACGCAGTATTTT.